This is a list of T cell receptor beta chains from one sample in a study of blood T cell repertoires in COVID-19. Profiled with immunoSEQ multiplex PCR; TCRdb holds only in-frame clones, not every one. Of some 190,000 clones detected, 76% appear once; the ten largest clones hold around 7.9%. Sequences were obtained from peripheral blood. These receptors were collected from a woman in her fifties or sixties with active or convalescent COVID-19. Both conserved end residues are part of each CDR3. The order of the fields is V gene, D gene, CDR3 protein. A D gene is named only where the DNA matches it firmly.

>TRBV7-2|NA
CASSLVGTTHNEQFF
>TRBV5-1|TRBD1
CASSFYNRGNTEAFF
>TRBV7-9|TRBD2
CASSTWTSGILETQYF
>TRBV7-6|NA
CASSLTGSGPNYGYTF
>TRBV28|TRBD2
CATVLAGGYTGELFF
>TRBV5-1|NA
CASSLEERYTDTQYF
>TRBV3-1/TRBV3-2|TRBD2
CASSQQRGVPETQYF
>TRBV11-2|TRBD2
CASSPRLAGAYNEQFF
>TRBV6-2/TRBV6-3|TRBD1
CASSLRTGVSNQPQHF
>TRBV7-9|TRBD1
CASSSDRVLQPQHF
>TRBV30|NA
CAWSDPRGRANYGYTF
>TRBV7-9|TRBD1
CASSPTGQGRYEQYF
>TRBV6-5|NA
CASSYSRVYNEQFF
>TRBV19|TRBD1
CASSDGQGAEKLFF
>TRBV5-8|NA
CASSSLPWGDYGYTF
>TRBV6-2/TRBV6-3|NA
CASSRGQNYGYTF
>TRBV6-5|TRBD1
CASRPGQRRNEQFF
>TRBV2|TRBD2
CASSEGLAGVGETQYF
>TRBV30|TRBD1
CAWSVSRSPTGSYNSPLHF
>TRBV7-2|NA
CASSSGTAADQPQHF
>TRBV6-5|TRBD1
CASSYGQGAQYGYTF
>TRBV7-8|NA
CASSLAGVEEKLFF
>TRBV19|NA
CASKAVDRSNQPQHF
>TRBV11-2|TRBD1
CASSSGTGRPNRIQDEQFF
>TRBV10-3|NA
CAISSVVGLGGLPEAFF
>TRBV20-1|TRBD1
CSASSPGDRDYGYTF
>TRBV27|NA
CASSQNRDGNYGYTF
>TRBV7-2|NA
CASSLSPGFQPQHF
>TRBV10-3|TRBD2
CAISDGRGGETQYF
>TRBV7-8|NA
CASSDRDTDYTF
>TRBV2|TRBD1
CASTPGQGYNSPLHF
>TRBV19|TRBD2
CASSTPRGGRTDTQYF
>TRBV5-1|NA
CASSLSSSFYGYTF
>TRBV27|NA
CAPKGGQEETQYFEYF
>TRBV30|NA
CAWIPSMGTGNTIYF
>TRBV6-5|TRBD1
CASSYGTGSRAFF
>TRBV7-2|TRBD2
CASSLARALAGGSYEQYF
>TRBV5-6|TRBD1
CASSLAPTGGRTEAFF
>TRBV14|NA
CASSPKGLTQGLTYNEQFF
>TRBV5-1|TRBD2
CASSLSSGSSYEQYF
>TRBV7-2|TRBD2
CASSLEAGGRGSYNEQFF
>TRBV4-3|TRBD1
CASSQDTRGNEKLFF
>TRBV9|TRBD1
CASSEGQGAPYNSPLHF
>TRBV30|NA
CAWSGAGPYEQYF